These T cell receptor beta chains were read from a single sample in a study of blood T cells in healthy people across ages. TCRdb ran MiXCR on the 5' RACE reads and lists one entry per CDR3 protein. The table records approximately 800,000 distinct CDR3 sequences, roughly 25% of them present only once. These same records also appear under a second study, on T cells of mothers and their children.

The sample comprised blood. The origin of the receptors is a boy between 10 and 17 years old in good health. Each CDR3 is given with its conserved first and last residue. D genes are given only for firm matches. Only part of the rows carry a size: once, few, many, or a class if the clone is expanded.

V gene	J gene	clone size	D gene	CDR3 DNA	CDR3 protein
TRBV29-1	TRBJ2-2	-	-	TGCAGCGTTGAAGGCTTGAACACCGGGGAGCTGTTTTTT	CSVEGLNTGELFF
TRBV12-3/TRBV12-4	TRBJ2-1	-	TRBD1	TGTGCCAGCAGTACAGATGCAGGGGGCCGGTACTACAATGAGCAGTTCTTC	CASSTDAGGRYYNEQFF
TRBV7-2	TRBJ2-1	-	TRBD2	TGTGCCAGCAGCAACAGTTTACTAGCGGGCCACAATGAGCAGTTCTTC	CASSNSLLAGHNEQFF
TRBV3-1	TRBJ1-5	-	TRBD1	TGTGCCAGCAGATCTGGACAGGATAGCAATCAGCCCCAGCATTTT	CASRSGQDSNQPQHF
TRBV3-1	TRBJ2-1	many	-	TGTGCCAGCAGCCAGGGGGGTAGCTCCTACAATGAGCAGTTCTTC	CASSQGGSSYNEQFF
TRBV3-1	TRBJ2-1	few	TRBD1	TGTGCCAGCAGCCTCTCTTACGACAGGGTTGAGCAGTTCTTC	CASSLSYDRVEQFF
TRBV12-3/TRBV12-4	TRBJ2-4	few	TRBD1	TGTGCCAGCAGTTTCTCAGGGGGCGGGTGGTACTTC	CASSFSGGGWYF
TRBV7-8	TRBJ2-7	few	-	TGTGCCAGCAGCTTAGGTGCAGGTCTGAGGTCCTACGAGCAGTACTTC	CASSLGAGLRSYEQYF
TRBV7-9	TRBJ1-1	-	TRBD1	TGTGCCAGCAGCACGGGACAGTGGAACACTGAAGCTTTCTTT	CASSTGQWNTEAFF
TRBV12-3/TRBV12-4	TRBJ2-3	many	-	TGTGCCAGCAGTTCTGGAGATACGCAGTATTTT	CASSSGDTQYF
TRBV12-3/TRBV12-4	TRBJ2-7	few	TRBD1	TGTGCCAGCAGTTCAACAGGGGCCTGTGGAGAGCAGTACTTC	CASSSTGACGEQYF
TRBV28	TRBJ1-2	-	TRBD1	TGTGCCAGCAGGCGACAGGGAGACGATGGCTACACCTTC	CASRRQGDDGYTF
TRBV28	TRBJ2-5	-	TRBD2	TGTGCCAGCACCCAAGGGAGGGGGACCCAGTACTTC	CASTQGRGTQYF
TRBV6-4	TRBJ2-3	many	TRBD2	TGTGCCAGCAGTGACTCTAGCGGGGGCACAGATACGCAGTATTTT	CASSDSSGGTDTQYF
TRBV28	TRBJ2-2	many	TRBD2	TGTGCCAGCAGTTACGGGGGGGTTCTCGGGGAGCTGTTTTTT	CASSYGGVLGELFF
TRBV29-1	TRBJ2-5	-	-	TGCAGCGTTCCCCGGTCGGCCAACCTAGAGACCCAGTACTTC	CSVPRSANLETQYF
TRBV20-1	TRBJ2-5	-	-	TGCAGTGCCCAAGAAGGACGCATCCAAGAGACCCAGTACTTC	CSAQEGRIQETQYF
TRBV5-1	TRBJ1-1	-	TRBD1	TGCGCCAGCAGCTTCGAGGGGGCGAACACTGAAGCTTTCTTT	CASSFEGANTEAFF
TRBV28	TRBJ2-5	few	-	TGTGCCAGCAGTGATCGATTGTACCAAGAGACCCAGTACTTC	CASSDRLYQETQYF
TRBV6-2/TRBV6-3	TRBJ2-7	few	-	TGTGCCAGCAGTAACAGGGGAGGCGAGCAGTACTTC	CASSNRGGEQYF
TRBV7-6	TRBJ2-7	few	TRBD2	TGTGCCAGCAGCTCTAAGACCGGGACTAGTCTCTCCTACGAGCAGTACTTC	CASSSKTGTSLSYEQYF
TRBV9	TRBJ2-6	-	-	TGTGCCAGCAGCGACACCGGGACAAACTCTGGGGCCAACGTCCTGACTTTC	CASSDTGTNSGANVLTF
TRBV7-2	TRBJ2-1	few	TRBD2	TGTGCCAGCAGCTTAATGGGCGCGGGAGCGAACAATGAGCAGTTCTTC	CASSLMGAGANNEQFF
TRBV7-9	TRBJ1-1	few	-	TGTGCCAGCAACGAACAGGGCATGAACACTGAAGCTTTCTTT	CASNEQGMNTEAFF
TRBV7-9	TRBJ2-7	many	-	TGTGCCAGCAGCTTAGATCGCGACGAGCAGTACTTC	CASSLDRDEQYF
TRBV28	TRBJ2-7	-	-	TGTGCCAGTAGACAAGACGAATACGAGCAGTACTTC	CASRQDEYEQYF
TRBV2	TRBJ2-1	few	-	TGTGCCAGCAGGGTAAGGGTAGGATACAATGAGCAGTTCTTC	CASRVRVGYNEQFF
TRBV2	TRBJ2-6	-	-	TGTGCCAGCATTGGCCGGGACCTCGCCGAAGGGGCCAACGTCCTGACTTTC	CASIGRDLAEGANVLTF
TRBV5-1	TRBJ2-7	-	-	TGCGCCAGCAGCCCGGACACCGCCGGCTACGAGCAGTACTTC	CASSPDTAGYEQYF
TRBV11-3	TRBJ2-2	-	TRBD2	TGTGCCAGCAGCTTAGATCTTGTAGGACTAGCGAACACCGGGGAGCTGTTTTTT	CASSLDLVGLANTGELFF
TRBV20-1	TRBJ2-7	-	TRBD1	TGCAGTGCCAGGCAAACAGGGGCCTACGAGCAGTACTTC	CSARQTGAYEQYF
TRBV6-5	TRBJ1-1	few	TRBD1	TGTGCCAGCAGTAGGGGGGGACAGGGTTCTGAAGCTTTCTTT	CASSRGGQGSEAFF
TRBV7-2	TRBJ1-5	-	-	TGTGCCAGCAGCACCCAGGTAATGGGCAATCAGCCCCAGCATTTT	CASSTQVMGNQPQHF
TRBV7-2	TRBJ1-1	few	TRBD1	TGTGCCAGTGGAGGCGGACAGGGCTTCACTGAAGCTTTCTTT	CASGGGQGFTEAFF
TRBV29-1	TRBJ1-1	-	TRBD1	TGCAGCGTTGGTCGGCTGACAGGGAGAAACACTGAAGCTTTCTTT	CSVGRLTGRNTEAFF
TRBV6-1	TRBJ1-4	few	TRBD1	TGTGCCAGCAGTGAAGCGGGGGCAGGGGGGTATGAAAAACTGTTTTTT	CASSEAGAGGYEKLFF
TRBV29-1	TRBJ2-3	many	-	TGCAGCGTTGAAGATCTAAGCCCGGATACGCAGTATTTT	CSVEDLSPDTQYF
TRBV3-1	TRBJ2-5	-	-	TGTGCCAGCAGCCAAGGGAGGGTGGGGACCCAGTACTTC	CASSQGRVGTQYF
TRBV6-2/TRBV6-3	TRBJ2-1	few	TRBD2	TGTGCCAGCAGCGGAGGACTAGCGGGGACCTACAATGAGCAGTTCTTC	CASSGGLAGTYNEQFF
TRBV27	TRBJ2-1	-	-	TGTGCCAGCAGTTTATTATCCGGGACACCCTACAATGAGCAGTTCTTC	CASSLLSGTPYNEQFF
TRBV7-9	TRBJ2-5	-	-	TGTGCCAGCAGCCGGGACCACAGGGCAGGCCAAGAGACCCAGTACTTC	CASSRDHRAGQETQYF
TRBV28	TRBJ2-3	-	TRBD1	TGTGCCAGCAGTAGAAAACAGGGGGCTGGAGATACGCAGTATTTT	CASSRKQGAGDTQYF
TRBV5-1	TRBJ2-7	-	-	TGCGCCAGCAGCTCCTCCTACGAGCAGCACTTC	CASSSSYEQHF
TRBV6-5	TRBJ1-5	-	-	TGTGCCAGCAGTTCAGGGGCTCTAGGTGGTCAGCCCCAGCATTTT	CASSSGALGGQPQHF
TRBV2	TRBJ2-1	-	-	TGTGCCAGCAGTTTTACCAATGGGCAGTTCTTC	CASSFTNGQFF
TRBV6-1	TRBJ1-5	-	-	TGTGCCAGCAGTGAACGTGGGGCGGGGGGGCAGCCCCAGCATTTT	CASSERGAGGQPQHF
TRBV24-1	TRBJ1-1	-	TRBD1	TGTGCCACTAGACCGACAGGGCTGGGGAACACTGAAGCTTTCTTT	CATRPTGLGNTEAFF
TRBV3-1	TRBJ1-6	-	-	TGTGCCAGCAGCCACACAGGGCATTCACCCCTCCACTTT	CASSHTGHSPLHF
TRBV25-1	TRBJ1-2	few	-	TGTGCCAGCAGTGATACAGGGAGAGGAGCTAGTGGCTACACCTTC	CASSDTGRGASGYTF
TRBV15	TRBJ1-4	-	-	TGTGCCACCAGCAGAGATCGAGACAGTTCGGAAAAACTGTTTTTT	CATSRDRDSSEKLFF
TRBV6-6	TRBJ2-7	-	TRBD2	TGTGCCAGCAGACCGGGACTAGCGGCCCCCTCCTACGAGCAGTACTTC	CASRPGLAAPSYEQYF
TRBV15	TRBJ2-1	-	-	TGTGCCACTAGCAGAGGCAGGGAGTACTACAATGAGCAGTTCTTC	CATSRGREYYNEQFF
TRBV29-1	TRBJ1-4	-	TRBD1	TGCAGCGGCGGGACAGTTTTTGAAAAACTGTTTTTT	CSGGTVFEKLFF
TRBV7-9	TRBJ2-7	-	TRBD1	TGTGCCAGCAGCCCGTGGACAGGGAGCTCCTACGAGCAGTACTTC	CASSPWTGSSYEQYF
TRBV12-3/TRBV12-4	TRBJ1-2	-	-	TGTGCCAGCAGTTTTTACAGGGCCACTCGTAACTATGGCTACACCTTC	CASSFYRATRNYGYTF